The clone carrying this T cell receptor (beta chain) was detected a few times. These data are taken from a study of blood T cells in healthy people across ages. Germline trimming cut 0 bases from V and 6 bases from J; bases unmatched to any gene: 3. This CDR3 has 14 amino acids. The germline gives CDR1 SGDLS, CDR2 YYNGEE. The authors ran a second PCR of about 7 to 11 cycles using a sample-barcoded 5' primer and a J-beta primer mix. MiXCR, applied by TCRdb to the 5' RACE reads, yields one record per CDR3 protein. The sample shows around 870,000 distinct CDR3 sequences, less than 35% of them seen only once. Ranging in age from about 6 to 95, the donors were healthy Caucasian individuals from Russia.

Sequences were obtained from blood. The chain has TRBV9 and TRBJ1-5, with 7 bases that match TRBD1. This TCR came from a woman of 80 years or more in good health. CDR3 amino acids: CASSVEGAAQPQHF. Written as DNA, the CDR3 is TGTGCCAGCAGCGTAGAGGGGGCTGCTCAGCCCCAGCATTTT.